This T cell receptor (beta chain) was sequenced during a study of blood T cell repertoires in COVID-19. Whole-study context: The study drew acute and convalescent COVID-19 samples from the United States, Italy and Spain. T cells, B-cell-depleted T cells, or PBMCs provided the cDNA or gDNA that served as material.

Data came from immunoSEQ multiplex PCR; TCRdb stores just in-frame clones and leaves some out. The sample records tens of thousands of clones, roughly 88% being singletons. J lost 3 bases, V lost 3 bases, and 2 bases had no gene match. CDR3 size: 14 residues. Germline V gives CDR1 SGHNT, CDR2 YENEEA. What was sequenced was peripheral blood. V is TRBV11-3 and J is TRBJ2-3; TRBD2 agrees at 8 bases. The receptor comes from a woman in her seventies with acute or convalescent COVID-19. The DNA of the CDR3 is TGTGCCAGCAGCTTGGGCGGGGGGACAGATACGCAGTATTTT. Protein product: CASSLGGGTDTQYF.